What follows are 26 T cell receptor beta chains derived from one specimen sequenced in a study of response to subunit inactivated influenza vaccine. Via MiXCR, TCRdb re-called the RT-PCR reads, giving one row per CDR3 protein. The profile shows some 850,000 distinct CDR3 sequences, about 18% of them singletons. The specimen comprised PBMCs from blood, sampled 4 to 6 days after vaccination. These receptors all come from a man aged 50 to 60 who received an inactivated influenza vaccine.

This clonotype was detected only a few times. CDR3 in DNA: TGCAGTGCTTCAAACCCGGTAGACACTGAAGCTTTCTTT. Translation: CSASNPVDTEAFF. V and J are TRBV20-1 and TRBJ1-1, with unresolved D. Germline V gives CDR1 DFQATT, CDR2 SNEGSKA (reference sequence). CDR3 length: 13 amino acids. Trimming removed 5 bases at V and 3 bases at J, with 13 bases between.

This chain joins TRBV12-3 or TRBV12-4 and TRBJ2-2; no firm D call. The CDR3 runs to 13 residues. V lost 1 base, J lost 6 bases, and 6 bases lay in between. The CDR3 bases are TGTGCCAGCAGTTTAGAAGTAGCCGGGGAGCTGTTTTTT. This gives the protein CASSLEVAGELFF.

In the case of this clonotype: A read error may be the cause here, since a much bigger clone is one base away. This chain connects TRBV15 to TRBJ2-7; the match to TRBD1 covers 7 bases. The CDR3 runs 14 residues. V was pared by 0 bases and J by 4 bases, with 3 bases of the junction left unmatched. Germline CDR1 LNHNV, CDR2 YYDKDF (reference sequence). CDR3 in amino acids: CATSRDRTGYEQYF. CDR3 DNA: TGTGCCACCAGCAGAGATCGGACAGGTTACGAGCAGTACTTC.

Only a few counts were recorded for this clonotype. The rearrangement links TRBV7-2 to TRBJ2-5; TRBD2 matches at 11 bases. Trimming removed 6 bases from V and 5 bases from J; junction bases left unmatched: 8. The length of the CDR3 is 15 residues. Looked up from germline, CDR1 is SGHTA and CDR2 is FQGNSA. Written as DNA, the CDR3 is TGTGCCAGCAGGATAGCGGGAGGGCGGGGTGAGACCCAGTACTTC. Encoded protein: CASRIAGGRGETQYF.

This clonotype came up a few times. This rearrangement joins TRBV7-2 to TRBJ1-4, with 7 bases lining up with TRBD1. This CDR3 has 15 residues. Germline V gene data show CDR1 as SGHTA and CDR2 as FQGNSA. V was pared by 6 bases and J by 8 bases, with 12 bases of the junction left unmatched. CDR3 loop: CASSPRQGGKEKLFF. The CDR3 DNA reads TGTGCCAGCAGTCCAAGACAGGGAGGGAAGGAAAAACTGTTTTTT.

This clonotype was observed a handful of times. CDR3 in amino acids: CSNGGKLNEQFF. As DNA, the CDR3 is TGCAGCAATGGAGGTAAATTAAATGAGCAGTTCTTC. The gene calls are TRBV20-1 and TRBJ2-1, with D possibly matching TRBD2 (5 bases). The length of the CDR3 is 12 residues. The germline V gene has CDR1 DFQATT and CDR2 SNEGSKA (reference sequence).

The V call is TRBV5-1, the J call TRBJ2-1; 8 bases are shared with TRBD2. This CDR3 has 16 residues. In germline, CDR1 is SGHRS, CDR2 YFSETQ. The trim removed 0 bases at V and 6 bases at J, leaving 8 bases unmatched. CDR3 DNA: TGCGCCAGCAGCTTGGAGGGACTAGTGCATAGCAATGAGCAGTTCTTC. It codes for CASSLEGLVHSNEQFF.

V and J are TRBV20-1 and TRBJ2-5; 9 nucleotides line up with TRBD1. Germline trimming cut 3 bases from V and 7 bases from J; bases unmatched to any gene: 18. This CDR3 region has 17 residues. Per germline, CDR1 DFQATT and CDR2 SNEGSKA (reference sequence). The CDR3 bases are TGCAGTGCTAGCCCGGGACAGGGCTGGATTACGATGGGGACCCAGTACTTC. Encoded protein: CSASPGQGWITMGTQYF.

This chain joins TRBV7-3 and TRBJ2-2, with 10 bases matching TRBD1. This CDR3 is built from 14 residues. After removal of 8 bases from V and 4 bases from J, the junction contained 4 bases not matched to a gene. Looked up from germline, CDR1 is SGHTA and CDR2 is FQGTGA. The CDR3 nucleotides are TGTGCCAGCGGGACAGGGGCCCGCACCGGGGAGCTGTTTTTT. It codes for CASGTGARTGELFF. Full variable domain (outside the CDR3, taken from reference TRBV7-3 and TRBJ2-2): GAGVSQTPSNKVTEKGKYVELRCDPISGHTALYWYRQSLGQGPEFLIYFQGTGAADDSGLPNDRFFAVRPEGSVSTLKIQRTERGDSAVYLCASGTGARTGELFFGEGSRLTVL.

The chain links TRBV28 to TRBJ1-4; TRBD1 matches at 9 bases. V shed 4 bases, J shed 8 bases, and the junction held 11 bases outside the gene matches. Per germline, CDR1 MDHEN and CDR2 SYDVKM. CDR3 length: 16 residues. The CDR3 spells CASSWGTGFLSEKLFF. Here the CDR3 DNA reads TGTGCCAGCAGTTGGGGGACAGGGTTTCTTTCCGAAAAACTGTTTTTT.

The chain combines TRBV11-2 with TRBJ2-1; 8 nucleotides align to TRBD2. The CDR3 has 13 residues. V lost 10 bases and J lost 9; bases outside the gene matches: 11. Germline V gives CDR1 SGHAT, CDR2 FQNNGV. CDR3 region: CAIAAGVVGEQFF. CDR3 coding DNA: TGTGCCATCGCAGCGGGAGTGGTGGGTGAGCAGTTCTTC.

The chain is built from TRBV20-1 and TRBJ2-7, with 9 bases aligning to TRBD2. CDR3 length equals 15 residues. The germline gives CDR1 DFQATT, CDR2 SNEGSKA (reference sequence). With 6 bases clipped from V and 2 bases from J, the junction kept 11 bases outside the gene matches. The CDR3 DNA reads TGCAGTGCCCGGTTTTTCGCGGGAGGGCCCTACGAGCAGTACTTC. The encoded protein is CSARFFAGGPYEQYF.

In its sample, this clonotype was seen a few times. The rearrangement joins TRBV29-1 to TRBJ1-1, with D hard to call. The CDR3 is made up of 12 amino acids. The ends were cut back, 7 bases at V and 4 bases at J, with 13 bases in the middle. CDR1 SQVTM and CDR2 ANQGSEA come from the germline V gene. For the CDR3, the DNA is TGCAGCGGTAAGGGAGTAGGCACTGAAGCTTTCTTT. It yields the protein CSGKGVGTEAFF.

This clonotype was detected a few times. V is TRBV12-3 or TRBV12-4 and J is TRBJ2-3; D is possibly TRBD1 (6 bases). The CDR3 extends over 14 amino acids. V lost 7 bases and J 5 bases, leaving 16 bases between the germline ends. CDR3 residues: CASTLRTEGDTQYF. The CDR3 DNA sequence: TGTGCCAGCACCCTGAGGACAGAGGGAGATACGCAGTATTTT.

This rearrangement joins TRBV11-2 to TRBJ2-7; possibly TRBD2 for D (7 bases). The CDR3 totals 17 residues. CDR1 and CDR2 (germline): SGHAT, FQNNGV. Trimming stripped 2 bases from V and 0 bases from J, with 17 bases between. The CDR3 coding sequence is TGTGCCAGCAGCTTAATGTCGGGGGGCGCGGGCTCCTACGAGCAGTACTTC. Its translation: CASSLMSGGAGSYEQYF.

The rearrangement links TRBV6-2 or TRBV6-3 to TRBJ2-5; 7 bases map to TRBD1. Germline assignment: CDR1 MNHEY and CDR2 SVGEGT. Unmatched junction bases numbered 9, after V lost 6 bases and J lost 2 bases. The CDR3 is 15 amino acids. CDR3 sequence: CASSKDRLAQETQYF. The CDR3 DNA sequence: TGTGCCAGCAGCAAGGACAGGCTCGCTCAAGAGACCCAGTACTTC.

A few counts support this clonotype. The chain joins TRBV12-3 or TRBV12-4 to TRBJ2-7; a weak D match, TRBD2 (5 bases). This CDR3 is built from 13 residues. The V gene lost 3 bases and the J gene lost 3 bases, with 9 bases spanning the gap. CDR3 bases: TGTGCCAGCAGTTTTCTAGGACTCTACGAGCAGTACTTC. Encoded protein: CASSFLGLYEQYF.

This clonotype was seen repeatedly, ten times or more. The chain combines TRBV25-1 with TRBJ2-6, with D perhaps TRBD1 (6 bases). There are 14 residues in the CDR3. Trimming removed 6 bases from V and 3 bases from J, with 9 bases in between. Germline V gene lookup returns CDR1 MGHDK and CDR2 SYGVNS. As DNA, the CDR3 is TGTGCCAGCAGCTACAGGGATGGGGCCAACGTCCTGACTTTC. Its translation is CASSYRDGANVLTF. Full variable domain (rest looked up from reference TRBV25-1 and TRBJ2-6): EADIYQTPRYLVIGTGKKITLECSQTMGHDKMYWYQQDPGMELHLIHYSYGVNSTEKGDLSSESTVSRIRTEHFPLTLESARPSHTSQYLCASSYRDGANVLTFGAGSRLTVL.

This chain links TRBV7-2 with TRBJ2-7; D possibly corresponds to TRBD2 (6 bases). The germline gives CDR1 SGHTA, CDR2 FQGNSA. V lost 9 bases and J lost 2, with 11 bases in between. The CDR3 totals 12 residues. CDR3 in amino acids: CARRDSTYEQYF. CDR3 sequence (DNA): TGTGCCAGAAGGGACTCCACCTACGAGCAGTACTTC.

The rearrangement links TRBV7-2 to TRBJ2-5; the match to TRBD2 covers 8 bases. The CDR3 runs to 15 residues. Germline V CDR1 and CDR2: SGHTA, FQGNSA. V was pared by 5 bases and J by 7 bases, with 12 bases of the junction left unmatched. CDR3: CASSAGTRLRGTQYF. The DNA of the CDR3 is TGTGCCAGCAGCGCCGGGACTAGACTTCGCGGGACCCAGTACTTC.

The genes are TRBV11-2 and TRBJ2-5; tentative D call: TRBD2 (6 bases). Germline CDR1 SGHAT, CDR2 FQNNGV. CDR3 length equals 16 residues. The V end was cut by 0 bases, the J end by 6 bases, with 17 bases between. The CDR3 nucleotides are TGTGCCAGCAGCTTAGATCCCCCAGGAGGGAGGAAGACCCAGTACTTC. This gives the protein CASSLDPPGGRKTQYF.

The CDR3 DNA sequence: TGTGCCAGCAGTTCGACACTAGAGACAGCTGAAGCTTTCTTT. Its protein is CASSSTLETAEAFF. The J gene is TRBJ1-1, the V gene TRBV27; D possibly corresponds to TRBD1 (5 bases). The germline gives CDR1 MNHEY, CDR2 SMNVEV (reference sequence). V was clipped by 4 bases and J by 6 bases, with 15 bases between them. This CDR3 spans 14 amino acids.

This clonotype was recorded at least ten times. The gene calls are TRBV5-1 and TRBJ2-3; 7 bases agree with TRBD2. CDR1 is SGHRS, CDR2 YFSETQ, per germline. With V trimmed by 2 bases and J by 1 base, 4 bases remained unmatched. The CDR3 is made up of 15 amino acids. The CDR3 sequence: CASSLAGPRTDTQYF. The CDR3 DNA is TGCGCCAGCAGCTTAGCGGGACCACGCACAGATACGCAGTATTTT.

The J gene is TRBJ2-5, the V gene TRBV20-1; TRBD1 agrees at 10 bases. CDR1 and CDR2 from the germline V gene are DFQATT and SNEGSKA (reference sequence). The CDR3 has 15 residues. J gave up 4 bases and V 4 bases, and 9 bases lay outside the gene matches. CDR3 nucleotides: TGCAGTGCTACTACAAGACAGGGGGCGGGAGAGACCCAGTACTTC. The encoded protein is CSATTRQGAGETQYF.

This clonotype was seen only a few times. The rearrangement links TRBV5-8 to TRBJ2-7; 7 nucleotides match TRBD1. Looked up from germline, CDR1 is SGHTS and CDR2 is YDEGEE. The CDR3 length is 16 residues. V lost 3 bases to trimming and J lost 1 base; unmatched junction nucleotides: 10. The CDR3 sequence is CASSWDRVTPSYEQYF. DNA of the CDR3: TGTGCCAGCAGCTGGGACAGAGTCACACCATCCTACGAGCAGTACTTC.

This clonotype came up a few times. V is TRBV5-1 and J is TRBJ2-3, with 8 bases matching TRBD1. The germline V gene encodes CDR1 SGHRS and CDR2 YFSETQ. Trimming took 0 bases from V and 7 from J; bases not matched to a gene: 10. The CDR3 sequence is 16 residues long. CDR3 amino acids: CASSLGSGGPHYTQYF. CDR3 sequence (DNA): TGCGCCAGCAGCTTGGGGTCAGGGGGCCCACATTATACGCAGTATTTT.